These 32 T cell receptor beta chains originate from one sample sequenced in a study of T cell changes during pregnancy in multiple sclerosis. Clones were read by immunoSEQ multiplex PCR, and TCRdb kept only the in-frame ones, dropping some. The sample lists about 99,000 clones, under 95% occurring once. Sequencing was performed on peripheral blood, taken after pregnancy. These receptors were collected from a female donor with multiple sclerosis, enrolled in a pregnancy study.

V and J are TRBV7-3 and TRBJ2-2; tentatively, D is TRBD1 (6 bases). V lost 1 base and J 5 bases, leaving 14 bases between the germline ends. CDR3 length: 16 residues. The germline gives CDR1 SGHTA, CDR2 FQGTGA. This CDR3 is CASSLNSGQTTGELFF. In DNA, the CDR3 is TGTGCCAGCAGCTTAAATTCCGGACAGACTACCGGGGAGCTGTTTTTT.

This chain connects TRBV5-1 to TRBJ2-2, with 12 bases fitting TRBD1. Germline values: CDR1 SGHRS, CDR2 YFSETQ. The CDR3 contains 15 residues. V trimming: 5 bases; J trimming: 6 bases; junction bases outside the gene matches: 5. The CDR3 here is CASRGTGGSAGELFF. Written as DNA, the CDR3 is TGCGCCAGCAGAGGGACAGGGGGCAGCGCCGGGGAGCTGTTTTTT.

The rearrangement joins TRBV19 to TRBJ2-5, with TRBD1 as a possible D gene (6 bases). V was shortened by 5 bases and J by 5 bases, with 15 bases between the two germline ends. Germline V gene lookup returns CDR1 LNHDA and CDR2 SQIVND (reference sequence). The CDR3 contains 14 residues. CDR3 in amino acids: CASSPSLRGETQYF. The CDR3 DNA sequence: TGTGCCAGTAGTCCGAGCCTTAGGGGGGAGACCCAGTACTTC.

The genes are TRBV7-2 and TRBJ2-2; D is undetermined. Germline CDR1 and CDR2: SGHTA and FQGNSA. The CDR3 spans 15 residues. The germline V and J ends were trimmed by 2 bases and 4 bases, with 11 bases remaining between them. The CDR3 nucleotides are TGTGCCAGCAGCTTAAACTCCTTTGGCACCGGGGAGCTGTTTTTT. Residues: CASSLNSFGTGELFF.

The V call is TRBV28, the J call TRBJ2-2; TRBD2 matches at 15 bases. The CDR3 extends over 20 amino acids. CDR1 and CDR2 (germline): MDHEN, SYDVKM. The J segment lost 4 bases and the V segment lost 4 bases, leaving 13 bases of the junction unmatched. The CDR3 loop reads CASSSRGLAGGPLGTGELFF. In nucleotides, the CDR3 is TGTGCCAGCAGTTCCCGTGGACTAGCGGGAGGGCCGCTGGGCACCGGGGAGCTGTTTTTT. Supplemented by reference TRBV28 and TRBJ2-2, the full variable domain reads DVKVTQSSRYLVKRTGEKVFLECVQDMDHENMFWYRQDPGLGLRLIYFSYDVKMKEKGDIPEGYSVSREKKERFSLILESASTNQTSMYLCASSSRGLAGGPLGTGELFFGEGSRLTVL.

The rearrangement links TRBV5-1 to TRBJ2-7; TRBD2 is a possible D gene (6 bases). Germline V gene lookup returns CDR1 SGHRS and CDR2 YFSETQ. The germline V and J ends were trimmed by 5 bases and 6 bases, with 21 bases remaining between them. There are 15 residues in the CDR3. The CDR3: CASSYASALTGEQYF. The CDR3 region has the DNA TGCGCCAGCAGTTACGCTAGCGCCTTGACCGGCGAGCAGTACTTC.

This CDR3 is CASSLEGQGNYGYTF. CDR3 DNA sequence: TGCGCCAGCAGCTTGGAGGGACAGGGGAACTATGGCTACACCTTC. The chain couples TRBV5-1 to TRBJ1-2; 10 bases map to TRBD1. The V segment lost 0 bases and the J segment 2 bases; nucleotides outside the gene matches: 1. The CDR3 spans 15 residues. CDR1 SGHRS and CDR2 YFSETQ come from the germline V gene.

V gene TRBV28 combines with J gene TRBJ2-7; possibly TRBD2 for D (5 bases). The V end was cut by 3 bases, the J end by 0 bases, with 21 bases between. Germline-derived CDR1 and CDR2 are MDHEN and SYDVKM. The CDR3 length is 18 residues. The CDR3: CASSFLLHTGVSSYEQYF. The CDR3 DNA follows: TGTGCCAGCAGTTTCTTACTTCACACCGGGGTGAGCTCCTACGAGCAGTACTTC.

This chain links TRBV19 with TRBJ2-1; no reliable D call. This CDR3 spans 12 amino acids. The V gene's germline CDR1 is LNHDA and CDR2 SQIVND (reference sequence). V lost 7 bases and J lost 9, with 13 bases in between. This CDR3 is CASIGIEVEQFF. CDR3 coding DNA: TGTGCCAGTATAGGCATCGAGGTTGAGCAGTTCTTC.

The chain uses TRBV27 and TRBJ2-3; 10 bases agree with TRBD2. V lost 4 bases, J lost 0 bases, and 1 base stayed unmatched. Looked up from germline, CDR1 is MNHEY and CDR2 is SMNVEV (reference sequence). This CDR3 has 15 amino acids. This CDR3 reads CASSWTSGSTDTQYF. The CDR3 DNA follows: TGTGCCAGCAGTTGGACTAGCGGAAGCACAGATACGCAGTATTTT.

The rearrangement joins TRBV10-2 to TRBJ2-5; TRBD2 matches 12 bases. The CDR3 is 14 residues long. Unmatched junction bases numbered 3, after V lost 7 bases and J lost 3 bases. CDR1 WSHSY and CDR2 SAAADI come from the germline V gene. The CDR3 bases are TGCGCCAGCATTAGACTAGCGGGAGAAGAGACCCAGTACTTC. Protein sequence: CASIRLAGEETQYF.

This chain links TRBV18 with TRBJ2-7; no firm D call. Germline values: CDR1 KGHSH, CDR2 LQKENI. The CDR3 has 16 amino acids. V was cut by 3 bases and J by 3 bases, with 18 bases left in between. The CDR3 sequence: CASSPVPRKKLYEQYF. The DNA of the CDR3 is TGTGCCAGCTCACCGGTCCCTAGAAAGAAACTCTACGAGCAGTACTTC.

This rearrangement joins TRBV6-1 to TRBJ2-1, with TRBD2 matching 14 bases. With 6 bases clipped from V and 6 bases from J, the junction kept 1 base outside the gene matches. The CDR3 runs to 14 residues. Germline CDR1 and CDR2: MNHNS and SASEGT. Written as DNA, the CDR3 is TGTGCCAGCAGAGGGACTAGCGGGGGCAATGAGCAGTTCTTC. It codes for CASRGTSGGNEQFF.

V gene TRBV7-7 combines with J gene TRBJ2-5; the match to TRBD2 covers 7 bases. This CDR3 has 15 residues. CDR1 and CDR2 from the germline V gene are SSHAT and FNYEAQ (reference sequence). After removal of 4 bases from V and 3 bases from J, the junction contained 8 bases not matched to a gene. CDR3 residues: CASSSRASGKETQYF. The CDR3 DNA follows: TGTGCCAGCAGCTCGCGGGCTAGCGGAAAAGAGACCCAGTACTTC.

J is TRBJ2-4 and V is TRBV19, with 12 bases matching TRBD1. Germline-derived CDR1 and CDR2 are LNHDA and SQIVND (reference sequence). This CDR3 contains 17 residues. The V gene end was trimmed by 3 bases and the J gene end by 2 bases; junction bases not matched to a gene: 5. The CDR3 bases are TGTGCCAGTAGTATGGGACAGGGGGCCCTCTCCAAAAACATTCAGTACTTC. This encodes CASSMGQGALSKNIQYF.

This chain links TRBV30 with TRBJ2-1, with TRBD2 matching over 9 bases. CDR1 and CDR2 (germline): GTSNPN, SVGIG (reference sequence). The CDR3 consists of 17 residues. The ends lost 0 bases at V and 0 bases at J; junction bases unmatched: 6. The CDR3 is CAWSVLGSGSSYNEQFF. The CDR3 DNA reads TGTGCCTGGAGTGTACTAGGTAGCGGGAGCTCCTACAATGAGCAGTTCTTC.

As for this clone: Other DNA sequences in the sample encode the same CDR3. The genes are TRBV4-1 and TRBJ1-2, with D maybe TRBD1 (6 bases). In germline, CDR1 is MGHRA, CDR2 YSYEKL. This CDR3 has 14 residues. Trimming removed 1 base at V and 2 bases at J, with 8 bases between. The CDR3 nucleotides are TGCGCCAGCAGCCAAGTGAGGGGGAACTATGGCTACACCTTC. Translated, it gives CASSQVRGNYGYTF.

This chain joins TRBV5-4 and TRBJ2-5; the match to TRBD2 covers 14 bases. Trimming removed 6 bases from V and 4 bases from J; junction bases left unmatched: 5. CDR1 and CDR2 (germline): SGHNT, YYREEE (reference sequence). The CDR3 sequence is 15 residues long. CDR3 sequence (DNA): TGTGCCAGCACCGGACTAGCGGGAGGCGCAGAGACCCAGTACTTC. Protein: CASTGLAGGAETQYF.

The gene calls are TRBV4-2 and TRBJ2-1; D call uncertain. V lost 0 bases and J 4 bases, leaving 10 bases between the germline ends. This CDR3 has 15 residues. Looked up from germline, CDR1 is LGHNA and CDR2 is YNFKEQ. The DNA of the CDR3 is TGTGCCAGCAGCCAAGAAGAGGCGGAGTACAATGAGCAGTTCTTC. Amino acid sequence: CASSQEEAEYNEQFF.

The gene calls are TRBV27 and TRBJ1-3; D unclear. This CDR3 has 13 residues. Trimming left V 0 bases short and J 4 bases short, with 4 bases between. Germline loops: CDR1 MNHEY, CDR2 SMNVEV (reference sequence). CDR3 region: CASSLSRGNTIYF. Here the CDR3 DNA reads TGTGCCAGCAGTTTATCGAGAGGAAACACCATATATTTT.

V usage is TRBV2 and J usage is TRBJ2-1, with D uncertain. The CDR3 covers 14 residues. The V gene's germline CDR1 is SNHLY and CDR2 FYNNEI. V dropped 8 bases and J dropped 8 bases, with 19 bases sitting between them. The CDR3 DNA follows: TGTGCCAGCTTAGAGTCCCGCGCAACCCATGAGCAGTTCTTC. Encoded protein: CASLESRATHEQFF.

This clone was seen once. The J gene is TRBJ2-1, the V gene TRBV13; D gene unclear. The CDR3 has 13 residues. From germline, CDR1 is PRHDT and CDR2 FYEKMQ (reference sequence). Trimming left V 5 bases short and J 9 bases short, with 14 bases between. As DNA, the CDR3 is TGTGCCAGCAGCCCGGCCTCTCGGAGTGAGCAGTTCTTC. It translates to CASSPASRSEQFF.

DNA of the CDR3: TGTGCCAGCGGGGGACTAGCGGGAGACCAAGAGACCCAGTACTTC. Amino acids: CASGGLAGDQETQYF. This rearrangement joins TRBV2 to TRBJ2-5; 14 bases are a match to TRBD2. Germline CDR1 and CDR2: SNHLY and FYNNEI. Losses at the gene ends were 8 bases for V and 0 bases for J; bases not matched to a gene: 2. The CDR3 is 15 amino acids. The full variable domain, completed using reference TRBV2 and TRBJ2-5, is EPEVTQTPSHQVTQMGQEVILRCVPISNHLYFYWYRQILGQKVEFLVSFYNNEISEKSEIFDDQFSVERPDGSNFTLKIRSTKLEDSAMYFCASGGLAGDQETQYFGPGTRLLVL.

The rearrangement links TRBV2 to TRBJ2-1, with D unclear. Trimming took 7 bases from V and 7 from J, leaving 20 bases between them. The germline V gene has CDR1 SNHLY and CDR2 FYNNEI. This CDR3 has 15 residues. The CDR3 region has the DNA TGTGCCAGCATTTACGCGCCCGAGCAATGGAATGAGCAGTTCTTC. Amino acid sequence: CASIYAPEQWNEQFF.

The chain is built from TRBV11-2 and TRBJ2-1; no firm D call. CDR1 and CDR2 (germline): SGHAT, FQNNGV. This CDR3 is 13 amino acids long. V lost 6 bases, J lost 3 bases, and 9 bases lay in between. CDR3 amino acids: CASSSPNYNEQFF. The CDR3 DNA sequence: TGTGCCAGCAGTTCGCCTAACTACAATGAGCAGTTCTTC.

The CDR3 nucleotides are TGTGCCGGTCAGGGACTCCAAGACAATGAGCAGTTCTTC. The encoded protein is CAGQGLQDNEQFF. The gene calls are TRBV25-1 and TRBJ2-1, with TRBD2 as a possible D gene (6 bases). The CDR3 runs to 13 residues. With 11 bases removed from V and 5 bases from J, the gap between germline ends came to 16 bases. From germline, CDR1 is MGHDK and CDR2 SYGVNS.

A single count supports this clone. The chain uses TRBV7-6 and TRBJ2-7; no clear D gene. The CDR3 spans 13 residues. Germline CDR1 SGHVS, CDR2 FNYEAQ. V lost 2 bases to trimming and J lost 6 bases, with 11 bases between them. In DNA form, the CDR3 reads TGTGCCAGCAGCTTAACGTGGGCTACCGAGCAGTACTTC. This sequence encodes CASSLTWATEQYF.

The chain has TRBV27 and TRBJ2-3, with TRBD1 matching 10 bases. The CDR3 contains 20 residues. After removal of 5 bases from V and 3 bases from J, the junction contained 20 bases not matched to a gene. CDR1 MNHEY and CDR2 SMNVEV come from the germline V gene (reference sequence). CDR3 protein: CASSPHTPTGTGEWTDTQYF. In DNA form, the CDR3 reads TGTGCCAGCAGTCCCCACACACCGACCGGGACAGGGGAATGGACAGATACGCAGTATTTT.

The genes are TRBV7-8 and TRBJ2-1; 8 positions match TRBD2. This CDR3 contains 14 residues. The germline gives CDR1 SGHVS, CDR2 FQNEAQ. V was pared by 5 bases and J by 10 bases, with 10 bases of the junction left unmatched. CDR3 loop: CASSPSGGPGEQFF. The CDR3 region has the DNA TGTGCCAGCAGCCCCTCGGGAGGGCCGGGGGAGCAGTTCTTC.

V gene TRBV6-5 combines with J gene TRBJ2-7, with no clear D. The V end lost 2 bases, the J end lost 2 bases, and 13 bases lay between the germline ends. The CDR3 has 15 amino acids. Germline V lookup: CDR1 MNHEY, CDR2 SVGAGI. In DNA, the CDR3 is TGTGCCAGCAGTTACGCGGCCTCTTTCGCCTACGAGCAGTACTTC. Its protein product is CASSYAASFAYEQYF.

The chain recombines TRBV2 with TRBJ2-1; 7 bases agree with TRBD2. Germline lookup yields CDR1 SNHLY and CDR2 FYNNEI. This CDR3 spans 15 amino acids. The V gene end was trimmed by 7 bases and the J gene end by 3 bases; junction bases not matched to a gene: 9. This CDR3 is CASKLAGGIYNEQFF. The CDR3, as DNA: TGTGCCAGCAAATTAGCGGGTGGAATCTACAATGAGCAGTTCTTC.

This chain links TRBV11-2 with TRBJ2-7, with 7 bases lining up with TRBD2. V lost 5 bases to trimming and J lost 5 bases; unmatched junction nucleotides: 3. Germline assignment: CDR1 SGHAT and CDR2 FQNNGV. The CDR3 is 12 residues long. This chain's CDR3 is CASSRDYHEQYF. The DNA for the CDR3 is TGTGCCAGCAGCCGGGACTACCACGAGCAGTACTTC. Looking up the rest from reference TRBV11-2 and TRBJ2-7 gives the full variable domain: EAGVAQSPRYKIIEKRQSVAFWCNPISGHATLYWYQQILGQGPKLLIQFQNNGVVDDSQLPKDRFSAERLKGVDSTLKIQPAKLEDSAVYLCASSRDYHEQYFGPGTRLTVT.